The 31 T cell receptor beta chains presented below share a single source sample, sequenced in a study of T-cell reconstitution after alpha-beta-depleted transplantation in children. Preparation of the TCRbeta library involved a method that used unique molecular identifiers. Via MiXCR, TCRdb re-called the PCR reads, giving one row per CDR3 protein. The sample has some 29,000 distinct CDR3 sequences; over 5% are singletons. The sample was PBMCs, mostly from graft donor cells, taken 180 days after TCRalphabeta/CD19-depleted stem cell transplant. Receptors were obtained from a male patient under 18 who had a stem cell transplant for acute myeloid leukemia, so the T cells may come from the graft donor.

This clonotype was seen a single time. The chain uses TRBV5-5 and TRBJ2-3; TRBD1 matches at 10 bases. V lost 0 bases, J lost 6 bases, and 4 bases stayed unmatched. The CDR3 length is 15 residues. The germline V gene encodes CDR1 SGHKS and CDR2 YYEKEE (reference sequence). The CDR3, as DNA: TGTGCCAGCAGCTTGGCCGGGACAGGGGCCGATACGCAGTATTTT. Translated, it gives CASSLAGTGADTQYF.

This clonotype has a handful of counts. The V call is TRBV10-1, the J call TRBJ2-7, with 11 bases matching TRBD2. J lost 2 bases, V lost 6 bases, and 6 bases had no gene match. Looked up from germline, CDR1 is WNHNN and CDR2 is SYGVQD (reference sequence). The CDR3 sequence is 15 residues long. The CDR3 coding sequence is TGCGCCAGCAGACCGACTAGCGGGGCCACCTACGAGCAGTACTTC. Translation gives CASRPTSGATYEQYF.

In its sample, this clonotype ranks as medium-sized (0.01 to 0.1%). J is TRBJ2-7 and V is TRBV3-1; D is perhaps TRBD2 (6 bases). There are 15 residues in the CDR3. The ends were cut back, 0 bases at V and 3 bases at J, with 12 bases in the middle. Germline V gene data show CDR1 as LGHDT and CDR2 as YNNKEL (reference sequence). The CDR3 nucleotides are TGTGCCAGCAGCCAAGAGACTAGTCCCCGCTACGAGCAGTACTTC. Translation: CASSQETSPRYEQYF.

This clonotype was detected ten times or more. This sequence joins TRBV5-4 and TRBJ1-2, with TRBD1 matching 8 bases. Per germline, CDR1 SGHNT and CDR2 YYREEE (reference sequence). The CDR3 consists of 17 residues. Trimming at V came to 0 bases and at J to 4 bases, leaving 11 bases not matched to a gene. CDR3 region: CASSLGGAGGDGYGYTF. Here the CDR3 DNA reads TGTGCCAGCAGCTTGGGGGGAGCAGGGGGCGACGGCTATGGCTACACCTTC. The full variable domain, rest sourced from reference TRBV5-4 and TRBJ1-2, is ETGVTQSPTHLIKTRGQQVTLRCSSQSGHNTVSWYQQALGQGPQFIFQYYREEENGRGNFPPRFSGLQFPNYSSELNVNALELDDSALYLCASSLGGAGGDGYGYTFGSGTRLTVV.

Ten or more counts support this clonotype. The chain combines TRBV25-1 with TRBJ1-4; no definite D call. CDR3 size: 12 residues. With 6 bases removed from V and 2 bases from J, the gap between germline ends came to 4 bases. Per germline, CDR1 MGHDK and CDR2 SYGVNS. The CDR3 is CASRRTNEKLFF. DNA for the CDR3: TGTGCCAGCAGACGGACTAATGAAAAACTGTTTTTT. The full variable domain, its missing parts supplied by reference TRBV25-1 and TRBJ1-4, is EADIYQTPRYLVIGTGKKITLECSQTMGHDKMYWYQQDPGMELHLIHYSYGVNSTEKGDLSSESTVSRIRTEHFPLTLESARPSHTSQYLCASRRTNEKLFFGSGTQLSVL.

The chain is built from TRBV20-1 and TRBJ2-1, with a possible D match to TRBD1 (5 bases). The CDR3 loop spans 16 amino acids. From germline, CDR1 is DFQATT and CDR2 SNEGSKA (reference sequence). CDR3 region: CSFWGRAPGASNEQFF. The CDR3 bases are TGCAGCTTCTGGGGCCGGGCTCCGGGCGCGAGCAATGAGCAGTTCTTC.

This clonotype was detected many times. The chain recombines TRBV27 with TRBJ2-5; unclear D gene. CDR3 length: 14 amino acids. Germline V CDR1 and CDR2: MNHEY, SMNVEV (reference sequence). V was pared by 1 base and J by 4 bases, with 10 bases between. The CDR3 region has the DNA TGTGCCAGCAGTTTATTGTCGAGGCGAGAGACCCAGTACTTC. Translated, it gives CASSLLSRRETQYF.

This clonotype was counted ten times or more. The V gene is TRBV5-6, the J gene TRBJ1-1, with no clear D. The germline V and J ends were trimmed by 1 base and 3 bases, with 13 bases remaining between them. This CDR3 contains 15 residues. The germline V gene encodes CDR1 SGHDT and CDR2 YYEEEE. CDR3 in DNA: TGTGCCAGCAGCTTGATAGGGATTGGGGACACTGAAGCTTTCTTT. It encodes CASSLIGIGDTEAFF.

In its sample, this clonotype is medium-sized (0.01 to 0.1%). V is TRBV7-3 and J is TRBJ1-1; D is unresolved. Germline loops: CDR1 SGHTA, CDR2 FQGTGA. V was shortened by 2 bases and J by 2 bases, with 6 bases between the two germline ends. The CDR3 has 13 residues. The CDR3 protein is CASSLEVNTEAFF. CDR3 DNA: TGTGCCAGCAGCTTAGAGGTAAACACTGAAGCTTTCTTT.

This clonotype was seen a few times. This chain joins TRBV5-4 and TRBJ2-7; 7 bases match TRBD1. The V segment lost 1 base and the J segment 5 bases; nucleotides outside the gene matches: 3. Germline-derived CDR1 and CDR2 are SGHNT and YYREEE (reference sequence). CDR3 size: 13 residues. CDR3: CASSLTGVHEQYF. The CDR3 DNA reads TGTGCCAGCAGCTTGACAGGGGTCCACGAGCAGTACTTC. Filled out from reference TRBV5-4 and TRBJ2-7, the complete variable domain reads ETGVTQSPTHLIKTRGQQVTLRCSSQSGHNTVSWYQQALGQGPQFIFQYYREEENGRGNFPPRFSGLQFPNYSSELNVNALELDDSALYLCASSLTGVHEQYFGPGTRLTVT.

This clonotype was counted only a few times. The rearrangement uses TRBV7-3 and TRBJ2-1; D ambiguous. This CDR3 has 12 amino acids. Germline CDR1 and CDR2: SGHTA and FQGTGA. V shed 5 bases and J shed 8 bases, with 10 bases lying between them. This CDR3 reads CASSPDTYEQFF. CDR3 bases: TGTGCCAGCAGCCCCGACACTTATGAGCAGTTCTTC. The variable domain in full, with the rest retrieved from reference TRBV7-3 and TRBJ2-1, is GAGVSQTPSNKVTEKGKYVELRCDPISGHTALYWYRQSLGQGPEFLIYFQGTGAADDSGLPNDRFFAVRPEGSVSTLKIQRTERGDSAVYLCASSPDTYEQFFGPGTRLTVL.

V gene TRBV7-2 combines with J gene TRBJ1-2, with unresolved D. The germline gives CDR1 SGHTA, CDR2 FQGNSA. CDR3 length: 16 residues. Trimming cost V 1 base and J 2 bases, with 14 bases left between them. CDR3 DNA: TGTGCCAGCAGCTTAGGACTTCGGGCGGGGAACTATGGCTACACCTTC. It codes for CASSLGLRAGNYGYTF.

At least ten counts were recorded for this clonotype. This chain uses TRBV18 with TRBJ1-1; D uncertain. Deletions cut 2 bases from V and 0 bases from J, with 7 bases between. Germline V gene lookup returns CDR1 KGHSH and CDR2 LQKENI. This CDR3 comprises 14 residues. The CDR3 region has the DNA TGTGCCAGCTCACCAGGGCAGATGAACACTGAAGCTTTCTTT. Translating gives CASSPGQMNTEAFF.

This clonotype was picked up many times. The chain joins TRBV14 to TRBJ1-6; D unclear. Trimming cost V 1 base and J 3 bases, with 10 bases left between them. In germline, CDR1 is SGHDN, CDR2 FVKESK. CDR3 length: 16 residues. CDR3 amino acids: CASSQGPQIYNSPLHF. The CDR3 region has the DNA TGTGCCAGCAGCCAAGGCCCGCAGATCTATAATTCACCCCTCCACTTT. The complete variable domain, with remaining parts taken from reference TRBV14 and TRBJ1-6, reads EAGVTQFPSHSVIEKGQTVTLRCDPISGHDNLYWYRRVMGKEIKFLLHFVKESKQDESGMPNNRFLAERTGGTYSTLKVQPAELEDSGVYFCASSQGPQIYNSPLHFGNGTRLTVT.

This clonotype was seen at least ten times. The genes are TRBV9 and TRBJ2-3, with TRBD1 matching 8 bases. In germline, CDR1 is SGDLS, CDR2 YYNGEE. The J segment lost 6 bases and the V segment lost 4 bases, leaving 16 bases of the junction unmatched. This CDR3 region has 17 residues. CDR3 loop: CASSTQYRGSIRDTQYF. The CDR3 DNA follows: TGTGCCAGCAGCACACAATACAGGGGGTCCATTCGGGATACGCAGTATTTT.

This clonotype has at least ten counts. The V and J genes are TRBV3-1 and TRBJ1-6, with D uncertain. CDR3 length: 14 residues. Germline V gene sequence: CDR1 LGHDT, CDR2 YNNKEL (reference sequence). V was clipped by 6 bases and J by 7 bases, with 13 bases between them. CDR3 region: CASRTSGSNSPLHF. CDR3 coding DNA: TGTGCCAGCAGAACTTCGGGATCAAATTCACCCCTCCACTTT.

A few counts support this clonotype. This chain uses TRBV12-3 or TRBV12-4 with TRBJ2-2, with TRBD2 matching 8 bases. Trimming cost V 3 bases and J 2 bases; bases outside gene matches: 5. The CDR3 has 16 residues. CDR3 region: CASSLLLAANTGELFF. In DNA, the CDR3 is TGTGCCAGCAGTTTGCTACTAGCGGCCAACACCGGGGAGCTGTTTTTT.

This clonotype was recorded at least ten times. The chain has TRBV6-2 or TRBV6-3 and TRBJ2-2; D possibly corresponds to TRBD1 (5 bases). The V and J ends lost 0 bases and 4 bases respectively, with 12 bases between them. This CDR3 comprises 16 residues. From germline, CDR1 is MNHEY and CDR2 SVGEGT. CDR3 sequence reads: CASSYSSVQGTGELFF. The CDR3 DNA follows: TGTGCCAGCAGTTACTCGAGTGTCCAGGGCACCGGGGAGCTGTTTTTT.

This clonotype was seen many times. The chain joins TRBV7-9 to TRBJ1-5; D is undetermined. There are 12 residues in the CDR3. The V end lost 6 bases, the J end lost 5 bases, and 8 bases lay between the germline ends. Germline V CDR1 and CDR2: SEHNR, FQNEAQ (reference sequence). The CDR3 region has the DNA TGTGCCAGCAGATTCCGGGATCAGCCCCAGCATTTT. This sequence encodes CASRFRDQPQHF. The whole variable domain, remainder taken from reference TRBV7-9 and TRBJ1-5, is DTGVSQNPRHKITKRGQNVTFRCDPISEHNRLYWYRQTLGQGPEFLTYFQNEAQLEKSRLLSDRFSAERPKGSFSTLEIQRTEQGDSAMYLCASRFRDQPQHFGDGTRLSIL.

Worth noting for this clonotype: A much more abundant neighbour one base away suggests this may be a read error. The gene calls are TRBV2 and TRBJ2-1; 13 positions agree with TRBD2. CDR3 length equals 18 residues. Germline V gives CDR1 SNHLY, CDR2 FYNNEI. The CDR3 DNA follows: TGTACCTGCAGTTTAGAGTCCCCGGGACTAGCGGGAACCAATGAGCAGTTCTTC. Its protein is CTCSLESPGLAGTNEQFF.

For this clonotype: Just one base apart from a much larger clone, this may be a read error. The V gene is TRBV28, the J gene TRBJ2-3; 10 bases agree with TRBD1. The germline gives CDR1 MDHEN, CDR2 SYDVKM. The CDR3 is 10 amino acids. CDR3 in DNA: TGTGACACCCCCGGGACAGGGGAGTATTTT. Protein sequence: CDTPGTGEYF.

The sample holds many counts of this clonotype. The V and J genes are TRBV2 and TRBJ1-2; 8 bases match TRBD1. This CDR3 contains 15 residues. CDR1 and CDR2 (germline): SNHLY, FYNNEI. After removal of 7 bases from V and 5 bases from J, the junction contained 12 bases not matched to a gene. The DNA for the CDR3 is TGTGCCAGCATAGGTCAGGGGGCGCGAGGTTATGGCTACACCTTC. Residues: CASIGQGARGYGYTF.

This clonotype was picked up many times. The chain links TRBV4-3 to TRBJ2-1; 10 nucleotides line up with TRBD2. The CDR3 has 16 residues. Germline trimming cut 2 bases from V and 7 bases from J; bases unmatched to any gene: 8. CDR1 is LGHNA and CDR2 is YSLEER in the germline V gene. This CDR3 is CASSQSGTSVANEQFF. Here the CDR3 DNA reads TGCGCCAGCAGCCAATCCGGGACTAGCGTAGCTAATGAGCAGTTCTTC.

V and J are TRBV29-1 and TRBJ1-1; D might be TRBD1 (5 bases). This CDR3 has 11 amino acids. Trimming shortened V by 5 bases and J by 6 bases, and 10 bases separated the two germline ends. Germline CDR1 SQVTM, CDR2 ANQGSEA. DNA for the CDR3: TGCAGCGTTAGGGGTCAATCTGAAGCTTTCTTT. Translated, it gives CSVRGQSEAFF.

This clonotype was seen ten or more times. The rearrangement links TRBV29-1 to TRBJ2-1; possibly TRBD2 for D (6 bases). The CDR3 is made up of 13 amino acids. V was shortened by 0 bases and J by 10 bases, with 13 bases between the two germline ends. Per the germline V gene, CDR1 is SQVTM and CDR2 is ANQGSEA. The CDR3 here is CSVEDPGDREQFF. The CDR3 DNA follows: TGCAGCGTTGAAGATCCGGGGGATAGGGAGCAGTTCTTC.

The sample holds many counts of this clonotype. This sequence joins TRBV6-5 and TRBJ1-6; 7 nucleotides align to TRBD1. Trimming took 6 bases from V and 4 from J; bases not matched to a gene: 6. Germline lookup yields CDR1 MNHEY and CDR2 SVGAGI. The CDR3 is 15 amino acids. CDR3 loop: CASRQRQGYNSPLHF. As DNA, the CDR3 is TGTGCCAGCAGGCAGAGACAGGGATATAATTCACCCCTCCACTTT.

This clonotype was seen many times. The chain has TRBV11-2 and TRBJ2-2; D is unclear. Per the germline V gene, CDR1 is SGHAT and CDR2 is FQNNGV. This CDR3 contains 12 residues. The V gene lost 10 bases and the J gene lost 5 bases, with 11 bases spanning the gap. The CDR3 protein is CATMGHTGELFF. In DNA form, the CDR3 reads TGTGCCACCATGGGCCATACCGGGGAGCTGTTTTTT.

CDR3 DNA sequence: TGTGCCAGCAGTAAACTAGACCGCTACTCCTACGAGCAGTACTTC. The encoded protein is CASSKLDRYSYEQYF. The gene calls are TRBV6-2 or TRBV6-3 and TRBJ2-7; tentative D call: TRBD2 (5 bases). V lost 5 bases to trimming and J lost 0 bases, with 14 bases between them. The CDR3 contains 15 residues. The germline V gene has CDR1 MNHEY and CDR2 SVGEGT.

This clonotype was seen at least ten times. The V gene is TRBV6-5, the J gene TRBJ2-7; D remains unclear. The germline V gene has CDR1 MNHEY and CDR2 SVGAGI. CDR3 length: 10 amino acids. V lost 7 bases to trimming and J lost 3 bases, with 4 bases between them. As DNA, the CDR3 is TGTGCCAGCACCCACTACGAGCAGTACGTC. Translated, it gives CASTHYEQYV.

This clonotype was counted many times. The rearrangement uses TRBV5-1 and TRBJ2-1, with 10 positions matching TRBD2. The trim removed 0 bases at V and 4 bases at J, leaving 10 bases unmatched. The germline gives CDR1 SGHRS, CDR2 YFSETQ. The CDR3 totals 18 residues. The CDR3 region is CASSLAPGSGRAYNEQFF. CDR3 in DNA: TGCGCCAGCAGCTTGGCCCCGGGCAGCGGGAGGGCTTACAATGAGCAGTTCTTC.

This clonotype was seen ten or more times. This chain connects TRBV7-3 to TRBJ2-5; TRBD2 agrees at 10 bases. Germline CDR1 and CDR2: SGHTA and FQGTGA. This CDR3 contains 18 residues. V shed 5 bases and J 5 bases; nucleotides not matched to a gene: 17. Here the CDR3 reads CASSLRGWQAGGGETQYF. The CDR3 bases are TGTGCCAGCAGCCTGCGAGGATGGCAAGCGGGAGGGGGTGAGACCCAGTACTTC.